Following are 32 T cell receptor beta chains from one sample sequenced in a study of shared clonotypes between healthy human individuals (dated by TCRdb to 2018 to 2021). The library was produced with the immunoSEQ multiplex PCR assay. What TCRdb holds here is the immuneACCESS table cut down to in-frame rearrangements. Part of the clones is not present; checked against another copy, under half of the missing clones reflect an unresolved V gene, and the others are unexplained. The sample table lists a few million clones, 90% to 95% of them with a count of one. Together, the top ten hold more than 0.12% of the sample. The sequencing sample was made of naive CD4+ T cells sorted from blood. The label giving this sample's cell subset or site can be read as: CD45RA+ positively selected. The receptor source for this set is a man aged 18 to 29 in good health.

The rearrangement joins TRBV15 to TRBJ2-2; D gene unclear. From germline, CDR1 is LNHNV and CDR2 YYDKDF (reference sequence). V was trimmed by 3 bases and J by 4 bases, leaving 6 bases between them. This CDR3 has 13 residues. This CDR3 is CATSSLATGELFF. The CDR3 region has the DNA TGTGCCACCAGCAGTTTGGCCACCGGGGAGCTGTTTTTT.

About this clone itself: The same CDR3 also results from other DNA sequences found in this sample. The genes are TRBV18 and TRBJ1-1; D may be TRBD1 (5 bases). The CDR3 contains 14 residues. CDR1 and CDR2 (germline): KGHSH, LQKENI. V was pared by 0 bases and J by 3 bases, with 8 bases between. In DNA form, the CDR3 reads TGTGCCAGCTCACCACCGGGCAGGGACACTGAAGCTTTCTTT. Protein: CASSPPGRDTEAFF.

This clone turned up a few times. This chain uses TRBV30 with TRBJ1-5, with D perhaps matching TRBD1 (6 bases). With 4 bases removed from V and 0 bases from J, the gap between germline ends came to 16 bases. This CDR3 is 16 amino acids long. Per germline, CDR1 GTSNPN and CDR2 SVGIG (reference sequence). The CDR3 coding sequence is TGTGCCTGGAAAGCGGGGAGGGGGGATAGCAATCAGCCCCAGCATTTT. This translates into CAWKAGRGDSNQPQHF.

The chain carries TRBV28 and TRBJ2-7, with TRBD1 identical over 7 bases. Germline V gene data show CDR1 as MDHEN and CDR2 as SYDVKM. The V gene end was trimmed by 6 bases and the J gene end by 5 bases; junction bases not matched to a gene: 10. The CDR3 covers 14 residues. The CDR3 reads CASSQGQILNEQYF. In DNA form, the CDR3 reads TGTGCCAGCAGCCAGGGACAGATCCTTAACGAGCAGTACTTC.

The genes are TRBV30 and TRBJ2-7, with 10 bases fitting TRBD1. With 8 bases clipped from V and 6 bases from J, the junction kept 7 bases outside the gene matches. Germline V gives CDR1 GTSNPN, CDR2 SVGIG (reference sequence). This CDR3 has 12 residues. CDR3 amino acids: CATRQGAGEQYF. As DNA, the CDR3 is TGTGCCACCCGACAGGGGGCTGGCGAGCAGTACTTC.

This chain links TRBV10-1 with TRBJ2-2; 7 bases align to TRBD1. Trimming at V came to 6 bases and at J to 7 bases, leaving 8 bases not matched to a gene. Germline values: CDR1 WNHNN, CDR2 SYGVQD (reference sequence). This CDR3 comprises 14 residues. For the CDR3, the DNA is TGCGCCAGCAGGGCAGGGGGACGGGACGGGGAGCTGTTTTTT. It yields the protein CASRAGGRDGELFF.

The count of this clone is one. The chain couples TRBV6-6 to TRBJ1-1; TRBD1 aligns across 9 bases. From germline, CDR1 is MNHNY and CDR2 SVGAGI (reference sequence). V was pared by 9 bases and J by 1 base, with 3 bases of the junction left unmatched. The CDR3 covers 13 residues. CDR3: CASGDRANTEAFF. CDR3 coding DNA: TGTGCCAGTGGGGACAGGGCGAACACTGAAGCTTTCTTT.

About this clone itself: The identical CDR3 is also encoded by other nucleotide sequences in the sample. The chain combines TRBV6-5 with TRBJ1-2, with 9 bases that match TRBD1. This CDR3 region has 13 residues. V dropped 5 bases and J dropped 3; count of bases not matched to a gene: 1. The germline V gene encodes CDR1 MNHEY and CDR2 SVGAGI. CDR3 coding DNA: TGTGCCAGCAGTAGGACAGGGGACTATGGCTACACCTTC. Protein sequence: CASSRTGDYGYTF.

J is TRBJ2-1 and V is TRBV10-3; TRBD2 agrees at 7 bases. The junction had 6 bases not matched to a gene; V was cut back by 5 bases and J by 8 bases. CDR3 length equals 13 residues. Per the germline V gene, CDR1 is ENHRY and CDR2 is SYGVKD. In nucleotides, the CDR3 is TGTGCCATCAGTTTCCAGGGAGGGGATGAGCAGTTCTTC. Protein product: CAISFQGGDEQFF.

This chain joins TRBV5-6 and TRBJ1-5; the match to TRBD1 covers 8 bases. This CDR3 has 14 residues. Losses at the gene ends were 2 bases for V and 5 bases for J; bases not matched to a gene: 3. CDR1 and CDR2 (germline): SGHDT, YYEEEE. The CDR3 here is CASSFGQGDQPQHF. CDR3 DNA sequence: TGTGCCAGCAGCTTCGGACAGGGAGATCAGCCCCAGCATTTT.

The chain couples TRBV15 to TRBJ1-2, with D possibly matching TRBD1 (6 bases). This CDR3 contains 16 residues. Germline lookup yields CDR1 LNHNV and CDR2 YYDKDF (reference sequence). With 0 bases removed from V and 7 bases from J, the gap between germline ends came to 18 bases. As DNA, the CDR3 is TGTGCCACCAGCAGAGAACGGGACAAAATCTCCGGTGGCTACACCTTC. Protein: CATSRERDKISGGYTF.

This clone has just a few counts. Within the sample, other DNA sequences also encode this same CDR3. The chain uses TRBV18 and TRBJ2-2; D remains unclear. The CDR3 is 14 amino acids. Trimming shortened V by 6 bases and J by 4 bases, and 12 bases separated the two germline ends. Germline CDR1 and CDR2: KGHSH and LQKENI. Here the CDR3 reads CASSPPAVTGELFF. CDR3 coding DNA: TGTGCCAGCTCCCCTCCGGCGGTCACCGGGGAGCTGTTTTTT. Full variable domain (missing parts from reference TRBV18 and TRBJ2-2): NAGVMQNPRHLVRRRGQEARLRCSPMKGHSHVYWYRQLPEEGLKFMVYLQKENIIDESGMPKERFSAEFPKEGPSILRIQQVVRGDSAAYFCASSPPAVTGELFFGEGSRLTVL.

CDR3 residues: CASSWGLAGVETQYF. The CDR3, as DNA: TGTGCCAGCAGCTGGGGACTAGCGGGGGTCGAGACCCAGTACTTC. This chain joins TRBV7-2 and TRBJ2-5, with 14 bases identical to TRBD2. The germline V gene encodes CDR1 SGHTA and CDR2 FQGNSA. Losses at the gene ends were 4 bases for V and 5 bases for J; bases not matched to a gene: 3. This CDR3 spans 15 amino acids.

This chain uses TRBV27 with TRBJ1-1, with 8 bases fitting TRBD1. J was trimmed by 1 base and V by 6 bases; bases with no gene match: 7. This CDR3 region has 15 residues. CDR1 is MNHEY and CDR2 is SMNVEV in the germline V gene (reference sequence). The CDR3 DNA is TGTGCCAGCAGCCGGGCCGGACAGGGGAACACTGAAGCTTTCTTT. It encodes CASSRAGQGNTEAFF.

The rearrangement joins TRBV19 to TRBJ1-2; maybe TRBD1 (6 bases). V was cut by 6 bases and J by 6 bases, with 20 bases left in between. Germline CDR1 LNHDA, CDR2 SQIVND (reference sequence). The CDR3 extends over 15 amino acids. As DNA, the CDR3 is TGTGCCAGTAGACCGAAGATTTACAGGGTGGATGGCTACACCTTC. Translating it yields CASRPKIYRVDGYTF. Filled out from reference TRBV19 and TRBJ1-2, the complete variable domain reads DGGITQSPKYLFRKEGQNVTLSCEQNLNHDAMYWYRQDPGQGLRLIYYSQIVNDFQKGDIAEGYSVSREKKESFPLTVTSAQKNPTAFYLCASRPKIYRVDGYTFGSGTRLTVV.

The CDR3 nucleotides read TGTGCCAGCAGCAGCGCTAGAGAGACCCAGTACTTC. Translating it yields CASSSARETQYF. The V call is TRBV7-2, the J call TRBJ2-5, with D unclear. Germline CDR1 SGHTA, CDR2 FQGNSA. Trimming stripped 5 bases from V and 4 bases from J, with 8 bases between. The CDR3 has 12 amino acids.

This clone has a single count. This sequence joins TRBV28 and TRBJ1-5, with 9 nucleotides matching TRBD1. The CDR3 is made up of 19 amino acids. Germline V gene lookup returns CDR1 MDHEN and CDR2 SYDVKM. The trim removed 2 bases at V and 2 bases at J, leaving 13 bases unmatched. CDR3 protein: CASSLTPGTGSVGNQPQHF. The CDR3 nucleotides are TGTGCCAGCAGTTTAACCCCCGGGACAGGGTCAGTGGGCAATCAGCCCCAGCATTTT.

This clone was recorded once. The rearrangement joins TRBV2 to TRBJ1-3; tentatively, D is TRBD1 (6 bases). The CDR3 length is 16 residues. CDR1 is SNHLY and CDR2 is FYNNEI in the germline V gene. The V end was cut by 7 bases, the J end by 0 bases, with 16 bases between. DNA for the CDR3: TGTGCCAGCACCCCCTCGAGGGGGGTCTCTGGAAACACCATATATTTT. This sequence encodes CASTPSRGVSGNTIYF.

Of note for this clone: Other nucleotide sequences from this sample produce the same CDR3. The chain links TRBV7-9 to TRBJ1-2; tentative D call: TRBD1 (6 bases). Trimming took 3 bases from V and 7 from J, leaving 9 bases between them. CDR1 and CDR2 from the germline V gene are SEHNR and FQNEAQ (reference sequence). CDR3 length equals 12 residues. The CDR3 DNA reads as TGTGCCAGCAGCTTGGGGGGCCGTGGCTACACCTTC. It encodes CASSLGGRGYTF.

The chain couples TRBV21-1 to TRBJ1-1; the DNA was not used to check the table's D call, TRBD1. TRBV21-1 is a pseudogene. The CDR3 is 11 residues long. As DNA, the CDR3 is TGTGCCAGCAGGACTTCAGGGGGAGCTTTCTTT. As protein: CASRTSGGAFF.

V gene TRBV28 combines with J gene TRBJ2-1, with TRBD2 as a possible D gene (6 bases). Germline CDR1 and CDR2: MDHEN and SYDVKM. V lost 5 bases and J lost 4, with 15 bases in between. The CDR3 runs to 15 residues. The chain's CDR3 is CASSRNGLPYNEQFF. CDR3 nucleotide sequence: TGTGCCAGCAGTCGCAACGGACTACCATACAATGAGCAGTTCTTC. Looking up the rest from reference TRBV28 and TRBJ2-1 gives the full variable domain: DVKVTQSSRYLVKRTGEKVFLECVQDMDHENMFWYRQDPGLGLRLIYFSYDVKMKEKGDIPEGYSVSREKKERFSLILESASTNQTSMYLCASSRNGLPYNEQFFGPGTRLTVL.

This clone was seen just once. CDR3 sequence reads: CASSQTSGGEGELFF. The CDR3 nucleotides read TGCGCCAGCAGCCAGACTAGCGGGGGTGAAGGGGAGCTGTTTTTT. The genes are TRBV5-1 and TRBJ2-2, with 12 bases that match TRBD2. After removal of 4 bases from V and 8 bases from J, the junction contained 6 bases not matched to a gene. The CDR3 covers 15 residues. From germline, CDR1 is SGHRS and CDR2 YFSETQ.

The chain employs TRBV7-9 and TRBJ1-3; perhaps TRBD1 as D (6 bases). The germline V gene encodes CDR1 SEHNR and CDR2 FQNEAQ (reference sequence). Trimming stripped 2 bases from V and 4 bases from J, with 9 bases between. This CDR3 comprises 14 residues. The chain's CDR3 is CASSLQGPGNTIYF. CDR3 DNA sequence: TGTGCCAGCAGCTTACAGGGGCCGGGAAACACCATATATTTT.

In DNA, the CDR3 is TGTGCCATCAGTGAGCCTATAGCGGGGGACTTCACAGATACGCAGTATTTT. Translation: CAISEPIAGDFTDTQYF. This rearrangement joins TRBV10-3 to TRBJ2-3, with TRBD2 matching 9 bases. Germline CDR1 is ENHRY and CDR2 is SYGVKD. The V gene end was trimmed by 2 bases and the J gene end by 2 bases; junction bases not matched to a gene: 8. There are 17 residues in the CDR3.

About this clone itself: The sample contains more than one DNA sequence encoding this CDR3. The chain uses TRBV5-7 and TRBJ1-1; TRBD1 is a possible D gene (6 bases). TRBV5-7 has ORF status, its function being uncertain. This CDR3 comprises 12 residues. V lost 4 bases and J 4 bases, leaving 8 bases between the germline ends. CDR3: CASSLQGTEAFF. The CDR3 DNA reads TGTGCCAGCAGCCTACAGGGCACTGAAGCTTTCTTT.

This clone was picked up one time. The gene calls are TRBV27 and TRBJ1-6; D gene uncertain. This CDR3 region has 14 residues. Trimming stripped 5 bases from V and 1 base from J, with 6 bases between. Germline V CDR1 and CDR2: MNHEY, SMNVEV (reference sequence). The CDR3 sequence is CASSPRSYNSPLHF. DNA for the CDR3: TGTGCCAGCAGTCCACGGTCCTATAATTCACCCCTCCACTTT.

The gene calls are TRBV5-1 and TRBJ1-6; 8 bases are a match to TRBD1. V trimming: 4 bases; J trimming: 2 bases; junction bases outside the gene matches: 5. The germline V gene encodes CDR1 SGHRS and CDR2 YFSETQ. The CDR3 has 16 amino acids. CDR3: CASSPGQGAYNSPLHF. The CDR3 bases are TGCGCCAGCAGCCCTGGACAGGGTGCCTATAATTCACCCCTCCACTTT. Using reference TRBV5-1 and TRBJ1-6 for the parts outside the CDR3, the full variable domain is KAGVTQTPRYLIKTRGQQVTLSCSPISGHRSVSWYQQTPGQGLQFLFEYFSETQRNKGNFPGRFSGRQFSNSRSEMNVSTLELGDSALYLCASSPGQGAYNSPLHFGNGTRLTVT.

A few counts support this clone. This chain connects TRBV7-9 to TRBJ1-3; D is perhaps TRBD1 (5 bases). The V and J ends lost 0 bases and 8 bases respectively, with 8 bases between them. This CDR3 spans 13 amino acids. Germline CDR1 and CDR2: SEHNR and FQNEAQ (reference sequence). CDR3 bases: TGTGCCAGCAGCTTAGCAACGGGGGACACCATATATTTT. This codes for CASSLATGDTIYF.

This chain connects TRBV7-2 to TRBJ2-2; D ambiguous. V was cut by 3 bases and J by 6 bases, with 8 bases left in between. The CDR3 extends over 13 amino acids. CDR1 and CDR2 (germline): SGHTA, FQGNSA. The CDR3 here is CASSFKGSGELFF. In nucleotides, the CDR3 is TGTGCCAGCAGCTTCAAAGGGTCCGGGGAGCTGTTTTTT.

This clone showed up just once. This rearrangement joins TRBV10-3 to TRBJ2-3, with D possibly matching TRBD1 (6 bases). V was shortened by 3 bases and J by 4 bases, with 11 bases between the two germline ends. Germline V gives CDR1 ENHRY, CDR2 SYGVKD. The CDR3 runs to 14 residues. The CDR3 DNA follows: TGTGCCATCAGTGACAGGGGTTCCGCAGATACGCAGTATTTT. As protein: CAISDRGSADTQYF.

The rearrangement joins TRBV19 to TRBJ1-2; D unclear. Trimming pared 0 bases from V and 8 bases from J, leaving 13 bases between. Germline CDR1 and CDR2: LNHDA and SQIVND (reference sequence). The CDR3 has 14 amino acids. The CDR3 nucleotides read TGTGCCAGTAGTATAGACCGACGGGGAGGCGGCTACACCTTC. This encodes CASSIDRRGGGYTF.

For this clone: Other nucleotide sequences from this sample produce the same CDR3. The rearrangement links TRBV6-5 to TRBJ2-2; D gene unclear. V dropped 2 bases and J dropped 5 bases, with 6 bases sitting between them. The CDR3 has 13 amino acids. The germline gives CDR1 MNHEY, CDR2 SVGAGI. The CDR3 region has the DNA TGTGCCAGCAGTTACGGCCGGACCGGGGAGCTGTTTTTT. Translated, it gives CASSYGRTGELFF.